A single sample gave rise to the 25 T cell receptor beta chains below, sequenced in a study of T cells in tumors after PD-1 blockade. Assay used: immunoSEQ multiplex PCR; TCRdb lists only in-frame clones, some missing. The sample holds some 47,000 clones, approximately 75% seen once. This sample comprised PBMCs, obtained before anti-PD-1 treatment. The receptors derive from a human donor with basal cell carcinoma.

This chain links TRBV12-2 with TRBJ1-6; the table names TRBD1, a call not compared with the DNA. TRBV12-2 is given as a pseudogene. The CDR3 contains 22 residues. The CDR3 nucleotides are TGTGCAAGTCGCCCTGTTATCTGCGTTGGACAGGGGAGAATTGATTATAATTCACCCCTCCACTTT. Residues: CASRPVICVGQGRIDYNSPLHF.

This chain links TRBV5-1 with TRBJ1-1; no definite D call. V lost 4 bases and J lost 1, with 11 bases in between. The V gene's germline CDR1 is SGHRS and CDR2 YFSETQ. This CDR3 contains 14 residues. CDR3 loop: CASSALLGNTEAFF. The CDR3 nucleotides are TGCGCCAGCAGCGCCCTACTGGGGAACACTGAAGCTTTCTTT.

This chain connects TRBV5-1 to TRBJ2-1, with D maybe TRBD2 (6 bases). Trimming took off 4 bases at V and 5 bases at J, with 13 bases between the two ends. The germline V gene has CDR1 SGHRS and CDR2 YFSETQ. This CDR3 is built from 14 residues. CDR3 DNA sequence: TGCGCCAGCAGCGTCCGGACTAACAACAATGAGCAGTTCTTC. Protein product: CASSVRTNNNEQFF. Full variable domain (outside the CDR3, taken from reference TRBV5-1 and TRBJ2-1): KAGVTQTPRYLIKTRGQQVTLSCSPISGHRSVSWYQQTPGQGLQFLFEYFSETQRNKGNFPGRFSGRQFSNSRSEMNVSTLELGDSALYLCASSVRTNNNEQFFGPGTRLTVL.

The gene calls are TRBV25-1 and TRBJ1-1; D gene ambiguous. The CDR3 spans 12 residues. Germline CDR1 MGHDK, CDR2 SYGVNS. Deletions cut 4 bases from V and 1 base from J, with 4 bases between. In DNA form, the CDR3 reads TGTGCCAGCAGTGCCACGAACACTGAAGCTTTCTTT. The encoded protein is CASSATNTEAFF.

As DNA, the CDR3 is TGTGCCAGAAGCGGGGGGACAGGGAAAAGGACGGCAGATACGCAGTATTTT. Amino acids: CARSGGTGKRTADTQYF. The rearrangement joins TRBV5-3 to TRBJ2-3, with 9 bases fitting TRBD1. TRBV5-3 is placed among ORFs of uncertain function. This CDR3 is built from 17 residues. V lost 4 bases, J lost 4 bases, and 13 bases stayed unmatched.

The rearrangement uses TRBV29-1 and TRBJ1-1, with D possibly TRBD1 on 5 matching bases. The germline gives CDR1 SQVTM, CDR2 ANQGSEA. The CDR3 is 13 residues long. Trimming took off 1 base at V and 11 bases at J, with 17 bases between the two ends. The DNA for the CDR3 is TGCAGCGTTGAAGTCCCACGGAGTCCAGGGGCTTTCTTT. It yields the protein CSVEVPRSPGAFF.

V gene TRBV14 combines with J gene TRBJ2-7; 8 nucleotides align to TRBD2. The V gene's germline CDR1 is SGHDN and CDR2 FVKESK. The trim removed 0 bases at V and 2 bases at J, leaving 6 bases unmatched. This CDR3 comprises 16 residues. The CDR3, as DNA: TGTGCCAGCAGCCAAGAAGGAGGGCGGGGGGCCTACGAGCAGTACTTC. It specifies CASSQEGGRGAYEQYF.

This chain connects TRBV2 to TRBJ2-1; D remains unclear. CDR1 and CDR2 from the germline V gene are SNHLY and FYNNEI. The CDR3 consists of 15 residues. V lost 4 bases and J lost 2, with 12 bases in between. The chain's CDR3 is CASSGETETYNEQFF. The CDR3 DNA is TGTGCCAGCAGTGGTGAGACCGAGACCTACAATGAGCAGTTCTTC. Using reference TRBV2 and TRBJ2-1 for the parts outside the CDR3, the full variable domain is EPEVTQTPSHQVTQMGQEVILRCVPISNHLYFYWYRQILGQKVEFLVSFYNNEISEKSEIFDDQFSVERPDGSNFTLKIRSTKLEDSAMYFCASSGETETYNEQFFGPGTRLTVL.

CDR3 protein: CASSTPRGQSTEAFF. The CDR3 DNA reads as TGTGCCAGCAGTACCCCTAGGGGTCAAAGCACTGAAGCTTTCTTT. The chain carries TRBV6-5 and TRBJ1-1; a weak D match, TRBD1 (5 bases). This CDR3 is 15 amino acids long. Germline CDR1 is MNHEY and CDR2 is SVGAGI. The ends were cut back, 5 bases at V and 4 bases at J, with 17 bases in the middle.

The chain links TRBV5-6 to TRBJ1-4; D unresolved. Per germline, CDR1 SGHDT and CDR2 YYEEEE. The CDR3 is made up of 15 amino acids. Trimming removed 0 bases from V and 8 bases from J, with 14 bases in between. CDR3 DNA: TGTGCCAGCAGCTTGGTTGTACCGGGAGGAGAAAAACTGTTTTTT. Its protein is CASSLVVPGGEKLFF.

This chain links TRBV6-6 with TRBJ2-7; 8 nucleotides match TRBD2. V shed 6 bases and J 4 bases; nucleotides not matched to a gene: 14. The length of the CDR3 is 16 residues. CDR1 MNHNY and CDR2 SVGAGI come from the germline V gene (reference sequence). CDR3 bases: TGTGCCAGCAGCACCCCAGAGGGCGGGAGGAGATACGAGCAGTACTTC. Translating gives CASSTPEGGRRYEQYF.

This clone was observed many times. The V call is TRBV27, the J call TRBJ2-7; D is unresolved. The CDR3 has 12 residues. Germline CDR1 MNHEY, CDR2 SMNVEV (reference sequence). Trimming stripped 3 bases from V and 6 bases from J, with 9 bases between. The CDR3, as DNA: TGTGCCAGCAGTTTTACTGGCGTCGAGCAGTACTTC. Its protein is CASSFTGVEQYF.

V is TRBV28 and J is TRBJ1-2; no firm D call. The V end was cut by 2 bases, the J end by 2 bases, with 9 bases between. CDR3 length: 14 amino acids. Germline assignment: CDR1 MDHEN and CDR2 SYDVKM. In nucleotides, the CDR3 is TGTGCCAGCAGTTTAGGGTCGGGGAACTATGGCTACACCTTC. This codes for CASSLGSGNYGYTF.

The chain is built from TRBV6-4 and TRBJ2-1, with 8 positions matching TRBD1. Germline V lookup: CDR1 MRHNA, CDR2 SNTAGT. J was trimmed by 2 bases and V by 6 bases; bases with no gene match: 6. The CDR3 has 15 residues. CDR3: CASSYDRGPYNEQFF. The CDR3 DNA reads as TGTGCCAGCAGCTACGACAGGGGCCCCTACAATGAGCAGTTCTTC.

This chain links TRBV4-2 with TRBJ1-6; D is perhaps TRBD1 (6 bases). CDR1 LGHNA and CDR2 YNFKEQ come from the germline V gene. This CDR3 comprises 17 residues. Trimming stripped 4 bases from V and 3 bases from J, with 16 bases between. The CDR3 region is CASSPPQGLHYNSPLHF. In DNA, the CDR3 is TGTGCCAGCAGCCCCCCGCAGGGGCTGCACTATAATTCACCCCTCCACTTT.

V is TRBV28 and J is TRBJ1-1, with 9 bases identical to TRBD1. The CDR3 runs 15 residues. Trimming at V came to 8 bases and at J to 5 bases, leaving 12 bases not matched to a gene. Germline V lookup: CDR1 MDHEN, CDR2 SYDVKM. The CDR3 DNA reads TGTGCCAGCGTTTGGGACAGGGCATTATCAACTGAAGCTTTCTTT. This encodes CASVWDRALSTEAFF.

This clone was seen just once. The chain joins TRBV30 to TRBJ1-5; no clear D. The CDR3 contains 15 residues. V was shortened by 1 base and J by 0 bases, with 10 bases between the two germline ends. In germline, CDR1 is GTSNPN, CDR2 SVGIG (reference sequence). The CDR3 loop reads CAWSGNSYSNQPQHF. CDR3 bases: TGTGCCTGGAGTGGAAACAGTTATAGCAATCAGCCCCAGCATTTT.

The genes are TRBV24-1 and TRBJ2-5; D might be TRBD1 (6 bases). V was cut by 3 bases and J by 5 bases, with 18 bases left in between. The CDR3 is 16 residues long. CDR1 is KGHDR and CDR2 is SFDVKD in the germline V gene. In DNA form, the CDR3 reads TGTGCCACCAGTGATGCCGCCGACAGGTCCGGCGAGACCCAGTACTTC. Its translation is CATSDAADRSGETQYF.

This chain links TRBV6-7 with TRBJ2-5; TRBD1 might be the D (6 bases). TRBV6-7 is classed as an ORF, of uncertain function. The CDR3 runs 15 residues. V was trimmed by 5 bases and J by 0 bases, leaving 13 bases between them. The CDR3 region has the DNA TGTGCCAGCAGTCCGCAAACAGGGTACCAAGAGACCCAGTACTTC. This translates into CASSPQTGYQETQYF.

The chain is built from TRBV27 and TRBJ1-2; D is possibly TRBD1 (5 bases). Germline loops: CDR1 MNHEY, CDR2 SMNVEV (reference sequence). The CDR3 has 12 amino acids. With 4 bases removed from V and 4 bases from J, the gap between germline ends came to 7 bases. In DNA, the CDR3 is TGTGCCAGCAGTTCGAGGGGCTATGGCTACACCTTC. This gives the protein CASSSRGYGYTF.

The genes are TRBV9 and TRBJ1-3; D is perhaps TRBD1 (6 bases). Trimming left V 0 bases short and J 0 bases short, with 10 bases between. CDR1 and CDR2 from the germline V gene are SGDLS and YYNGEE. The CDR3 spans 16 residues. In DNA form, the CDR3 reads TGTGCCAGCAGCGTAGTAGGACAGCTCTCTGGAAACACCATATATTTT. Translation: CASSVVGQLSGNTIYF.

In this sample, this clone turned up a few times. The rearrangement uses TRBV30 and TRBJ2-7; the D gene is possibly TRBD1 (7 bases). Germline CDR1 is GTSNPN and CDR2 is SVGIG (reference sequence). The CDR3 spans 15 residues. The ends were cut back, 1 base at V and 3 bases at J, with 16 bases in the middle. As DNA, the CDR3 is TGTGCCTGGAGTGCGGGGGCAGGGGGTTTCTACGAGCAGTACTTC. This codes for CAWSAGAGGFYEQYF.

This chain joins TRBV6-4 and TRBJ1-1; the D is unclear. The CDR3 sequence is 13 residues long. Germline CDR1 reads MRHNA; CDR2 reads SNTAGT. V lost 6 bases and J lost 5, with 13 bases in between. The CDR3 bases are TGTGCCAGCAGCCTCCGGGGAGGGACTGAAGCTTTCTTT. Its protein is CASSLRGGTEAFF.

This clone has only one observation. The DNA for the CDR3 is TGTGCCAGCAGTTTTGGAGTCAATCAGCCCCAGCATTTT. This encodes CASSFGVNQPQHF. The J gene is TRBJ1-5, the V gene TRBV27; D call uncertain. This CDR3 contains 13 residues. Deletions cut 3 bases from V and 3 bases from J, with 6 bases between. The V gene's germline CDR1 is MNHEY and CDR2 SMNVEV (reference sequence).

The genes are TRBV28 and TRBJ1-5, with no clear D. CDR3 length: 16 residues. With 3 bases removed from V and 2 bases from J, the gap between germline ends came to 14 bases. Germline V lookup: CDR1 MDHEN, CDR2 SYDVKM. The CDR3 DNA follows: TGTGCCAGCAGTTTTCCAAAACATCGGGGCAATCAGCCCCAGCATTTT. Amino acid sequence: CASSFPKHRGNQPQHF.